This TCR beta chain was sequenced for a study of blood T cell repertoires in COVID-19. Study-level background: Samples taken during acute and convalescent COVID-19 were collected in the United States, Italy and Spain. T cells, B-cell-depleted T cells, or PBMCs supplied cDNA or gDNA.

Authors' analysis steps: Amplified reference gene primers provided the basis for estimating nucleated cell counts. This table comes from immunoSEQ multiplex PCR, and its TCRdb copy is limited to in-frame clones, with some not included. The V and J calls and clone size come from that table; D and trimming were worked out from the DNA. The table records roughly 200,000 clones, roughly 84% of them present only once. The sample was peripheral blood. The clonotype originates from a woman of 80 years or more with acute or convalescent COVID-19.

CDR3 DNA: TGTGCCAGCAGCTTAACTGGGACAGCATACTACGAGCAGTACTTC. It codes for CASSLTGTAYYEQYF. V and J are TRBV7-2 and TRBJ2-7; 7 nucleotides match TRBD1. Germline CDR1 reads SGHTA; CDR2 reads FQGNSA. The CDR3 covers 15 residues. V shed 2 bases, J shed 3 bases, and the junction held 7 bases outside the gene matches.